This is a list of T cell receptor beta chains from one sample in a study of cytomegalovirus exposure and HLA in healthy donors. Sequenced by immunoSEQ multiplex PCR; TCRdb stores in-frame clones only, minus some. This sample yields some 270,000 clones, of which roughly 80% are seen a single time; 0.3% belongs to the top ten. The sample consisted of PBMCs. The receptors shown here come from a girl aged 2 to 9 in good health and CMV-seronegative. The CDR3 runs from the conserved cysteine through the conserved F or W. The order of the fields is V gene, J gene, clone size, D gene, CDR3 protein. A D gene is named only where the DNA matches it firmly. Size values are once, few and many counts, or a class for expanded clones, and some rows have none.

TRBV23-1,TRBJ2-7,NA,TRBD2,CASRPRYREVYEQYF
TRBV6-5,TRBJ2-7,once,TRBD2,CASSYFAGGGYEQYF
TRBV18,TRBJ2-7,NA,NA,CASSPNAGYEQYF
TRBV7-6,TRBJ1-3,NA,TRBD1,CASSFSGTGVTTIYF
TRBV28,TRBJ1-4,NA,NA,CASSFLRGGLTNEKLFF
TRBV11-2,TRBJ2-5,NA,NA,CASSTSGGTGETQYF
TRBV5-1,TRBJ1-4,NA,NA,CASSLSGVNEKLFF
TRBV4-1,TRBJ2-2,NA,NA,CASSQPLTGELFF
TRBV27,TRBJ2-1,NA,TRBD2,CASRAHYGLAGESSYNEQFF
TRBV28,TRBJ2-7,NA,TRBD2,CASAWGTSGGAKYEQYF
TRBV6-1,TRBJ2-7,NA,TRBD1,CASSDGTAYEQYF
TRBV28,TRBJ2-7,NA,TRBD2,CASSPGDSGRSYEQYF
TRBV9,TRBJ2-3,once,TRBD2,CASSSWGGPGDTQYF
TRBV14,TRBJ2-2,NA,TRBD2,CASSRGGGSGLADTGELFF
TRBV11-2,TRBJ2-5,NA,TRBD2,CASSLASVSWAGVETQYF
TRBV28,TRBJ1-4,NA,TRBD1,CASSFVRSGGEKLFF
TRBV27,TRBJ1-1,NA,NA,CASSLYGGILRTEAFF
TRBV2,TRBJ1-2,NA,TRBD1,CATKTGSDYGYTF
TRBV30,TRBJ1-5,NA,TRBD1,CAWSQGQGKQPQHF
TRBV2,TRBJ1-6,NA,NA,CASTTIYSPLHF
TRBV7-9,TRBJ2-3,NA,NA,CASSPWDSSTDTQYF
TRBV6-1,TRBJ2-3,NA,NA,CASRFIPSTDTQYF
TRBV4-1,TRBJ2-1,NA,TRBD1,CASSLGQGVYNEQFF
TRBV27,TRBJ1-3,NA,NA,CASSQAGASGNTIYF
TRBV28,TRBJ2-1,once,NA,CASSSFQGSSYNEQFF
TRBV7-3,TRBJ2-1,few,NA,CASSLTGTGARSQYEQFF
TRBV14,TRBJ1-4,NA,NA,CASSQGANEKLFF
TRBV29-1,TRBJ1-2,NA,NA,CSVEPGQFNYGYTF
TRBV5-1,TRBJ2-1,NA,TRBD1,CASSLFPAGGNNEQFF
TRBV9,TRBJ1-1,NA,NA,CASSVVGAYTEAFF
TRBV30,TRBJ2-7,NA,NA,CAWSVLGNEQYF
TRBV27,TRBJ2-1,NA,NA,CASSLSLGGGPHYNEQFF
TRBV7-9,TRBJ1-2,NA,TRBD1,CASSLPGTGLDGYTF
TRBV27,TRBJ2-7,NA,TRBD2,CASSFRSGATYEQYF
TRBV5-1,TRBJ2-7,NA,TRBD2,CASSGSGGDLGEQYF
TRBV28,TRBJ2-7,NA,TRBD1,CASSLPTGGPSYEQYF
TRBV6-5,TRBJ1-1,NA,TRBD1,CASSRTGLGTEAFF
TRBV5-1,TRBJ2-1,NA,TRBD1,CASSLGTGNEQFF
TRBV29-1,TRBJ2-3,once,NA,CSAETQGPDTQYF
TRBV6-5,TRBJ2-1,once,NA,CASSYSGVGYNEQFF
TRBV27,TRBJ2-7,NA,NA,CASRAPGQHWNEQYF
TRBV14,TRBJ2-7,NA,TRBD1,CASSQPPGQGTGEQYF
TRBV18,TRBJ2-6,NA,TRBD1,CASSPWRNTGQVLSGANVLTF
TRBV4-2,TRBJ2-7,NA,TRBD2,CASSQDMSGGAYEQYF
TRBV2,TRBJ1-3,NA,NA,CASSELGATGGNTIYF
TRBV7-9,TRBJ2-1,once,NA,CASSPRISPSSYNEQFF
TRBV28,TRBJ1-4,NA,NA,CASMGAATNEKLFF
TRBV6-5,TRBJ2-3,NA,TRBD2,CASRRTSGRNTQYF
TRBV2,TRBJ2-1,NA,TRBD2,CASSFGGLAEQFF
TRBV4-2,TRBJ2-2,NA,NA,CASSQEGQTITGELFF
TRBV7-9,TRBJ1-1,NA,NA,CSSRVLNTEAFF
TRBV6-1,TRBJ2-7,NA,TRBD1,CASSPTGEYEQYF
TRBV11-2,TRBJ2-7,NA,TRBD2,CASSLGRASGFDEQYF